These T cell receptor beta chains were read from a single sample in a study of T cell responses to AZD1222 COVID-19 vaccine. The repertoire was sequenced with immunoSEQ multiplex PCR; TCRdb's copy has only in-frame clones and lacks some. This table has 100,000 to 150,000 clones, approximately 91% appearing once. The specimen comprised peripheral blood, sampled 28 days after the second AZD1222 dose. The receptor source for this set is an adult who received the AZD1222 COVID-19 vaccine. The CDR3 runs from the conserved cysteine through the conserved F or W. A D gene is named only where the DNA matches it firmly. Size is omitted from some rows. Given values are once, few, many or a class for expanded clones.

>-|15|TRBJ1-2|-|TRBV9
TGTGCCAGCAGCGTAGATGCAGGGGAGGTCTATGGCTACACCTTC
CASSVDAGEVYGYTF
>once|12|TRBJ2-7|-|TRBV29-1
TGCAGCGTTGTTCCAGGCTCCTACGAGCAGTACTTC
CSVVPGSYEQYF
>once|13|TRBJ1-2|-|TRBV15
TGTGCCACCAGCAGAGAACGAGGGACAAGCTACACCTTC
CATSRERGTSYTF
>few|14|TRBJ2-2|-|TRBV5-1
TGCGCCAGCAGCTCGGGCCTCGGGACCGGGGAGCTGTTTTTT
CASSSGLGTGELFF
>-|15|TRBJ2-4|-|TRBV3-1/TRBV3-2
TGTGCCAGCAGCCAAGTATTGCGGGCCAAAAACATTCAGTACTTC
CASSQVLRAKNIQYF
>-|12|TRBJ2-7|TRBD2|TRBV28
TGTGCCAGCAGCGGGAGGGCCTACGAGCAGTACTTC
CASSGRAYEQYF
>-|15|TRBJ2-7|-|TRBV9
TGTGCCAGCAGCGTAGAGGGTGCGGGAACTTACGAGCAGTACTTC
CASSVEGAGTYEQYF
>-|13|TRBJ2-5|-|TRBV19
TGTGCCAGTAGTATAGATCATGGGGGCACCCAGTACTTC
CASSIDHGGTQYF
>-|14|TRBJ2-7|TRBD2|TRBV10-3
TGTGCCATCACCGAACTAGCGGGAGTGGGCGAGCAGTACTTC
CAITELAGVGEQYF
>-|15|TRBJ1-2|-|TRBV5-1
TGCGCCAGCAGCTTGGGCGGGCCCTCTAACTATGGCTACACCTTC
CASSLGGPSNYGYTF
>-|12|TRBJ1-2|-|TRBV28
TGTGCCAGCAGTTACGGACGGGGAGGCTACACCTTC
CASSYGRGGYTF
>-|14|TRBJ2-3|-|TRBV23-1
TGCGCCAGCAAGTGTCCGGCGGGCACAGATACGCAGTATTTT
CASKCPAGTDTQYF
>-|14|TRBJ2-7|TRBD1|TRBV19
TGTGCCAGTAGTATGGGACAGGGCGGGTACGAGCAGTACTTC
CASSMGQGGYEQYF
>-|12|TRBJ1-4|-|TRBV2
TGTGCCAGCTCCTTTCTGGGGGAAAAACTGTTTTTT
CASSFLGEKLFF
>-|13|TRBJ1-5|-|TRBV28
TGTGCCAGCAGTTTATACGGGAATCAGCCCCAGCATTTT
CASSLYGNQPQHF
>-|13|TRBJ1-5|-|TRBV12-3/TRBV12-4
TGTGCCAGCAGGACCCAGGGGAATCAGCCCCAGCATTTT
CASRTQGNQPQHF
>-|11|TRBJ2-7|-|TRBV6-1
TGTGCCAGCAGTGACCTGAACGAGCAGTACTTC
CASSDLNEQYF
>-|15|TRBJ1-2|TRBD1|TRBV2
TGTGCCAGCAGTTCAGACAGGGGCAATAACTATGGCTACACCTTC
CASSSDRGNNYGYTF
>-|15|TRBJ1-5|-|TRBV7-2
TGTGCCAGCAGCTTACAAGCAGGACAAAATCAGCCCCAGCATTTT
CASSLQAGQNQPQHF
>-|15|TRBJ1-1|TRBD1|TRBV4-2
TGTGCCAGCAGCCGTGGACAGGCGTTGAACACTGAAGCTTTCTTT
CASSRGQALNTEAFF
>-|15|TRBJ2-1|TRBD2|TRBV7-8
TGTGCCAGCAGCTTGGCGGGAGGCCACTACAATGAGCAGTTCTTC
CASSLAGGHYNEQFF
>-|15|TRBJ1-1|-|TRBV7-3
TGTGCCAGCAGCTTAGGGGATGCGACGAACACTGAAGCTTTCTTT
CASSLGDATNTEAFF
>-|14|TRBJ1-1|-|TRBV20-1
TGCAGTGCTAGTAGAGGAACTTTGAACACTGAAGCTTTCTTT
CSASRGTLNTEAFF
>-|12|TRBJ2-7|TRBD2|TRBV30
TGTGCCTGGAGTGCGGGGGGCTACGAGCAGTACTTC
CAWSAGGYEQYF
>-|13|TRBJ1-5|-|TRBV12-3/TRBV12-4
TGTGCCAGCAGACCCACCGGGAATCAGCCCCAGCATTTT
CASRPTGNQPQHF
>-|10|TRBJ1-4|-|TRBV6-5
TGTGCCTCCCGGGGGGAAAAACTGTTTTTT
CASRGEKLFF
>-|14|TRBJ1-1|-|TRBV5-1
TGCGCCAGCAGCTTGACAGGGAAACTAGGGGAAGCTTTCTTT
CASSLTGKLGEAFF
>few|14|TRBJ1-2|-|TRBV27
TGTGCCAGCAGTTCCGGGCCCCAGGGCTATGGCTACACCTTC
CASSSGPQGYGYTF
>once|13|TRBJ1-5|-|TRBV7-9
TGTGCCAGCAGCTTGCAGGCTAATCAGCCCCAGCATTTT
CASSLQANQPQHF
>-|13|TRBJ2-7|-|TRBV4-1
TGCGCCAGCAGCCACCGCGACAGAAACGAGCAGTACTTC
CASSHRDRNEQYF
>-|16|TRBJ1-1|TRBD1|TRBV9
TGTGCCAGCAGCCCCCAGACAGGGACCTGTTACACTGAAGCTTTCTTT
CASSPQTGTCYTEAFF
>-|14|TRBJ2-7|TRBD2|TRBV5-1
TGCGCCAGCAGCCCAGTGATAGGGAGGGACGAGCAGTACTTC
CASSPVIGRDEQYF
>-|13|TRBJ1-1|-|TRBV18
TGTGCCAGCTCACCTGAGCAGGGAACTGAAGCTTTCTTT
CASSPEQGTEAFF
>once|16|TRBJ1-3|TRBD1|TRBV5-1
TGCGCCAGCAGCTTGGTAAACAGGGGCTCTGGAAACACCATATATTTT
CASSLVNRGSGNTIYF
>-|14|TRBJ2-3|TRBD2|TRBV30
TGTGCCTGGAGTGACACTAGCGGGTTTAATACGCAGTATTTT
CAWSDTSGFNTQYF
>-|14|TRBJ2-1|-|TRBV6-5
TGTGCCAGCAGTTACTCGGAAGGGTATAGTGAGCAGTTCTTC
CASSYSEGYSEQFF
>once|15|TRBJ1-4|TRBD1|TRBV5-8
TGTGCCAGCAGCTCAGGGGACAGGTGGAATGAAAAACTGTTTTTT
CASSSGDRWNEKLFF
>-|14|TRBJ2-1|-|TRBV5-1
TGCGCCAGCAGCTTGGTACCAGAATACAATGAGCAGTTCTTC
CASSLVPEYNEQFF
>-|13|TRBJ1-5|-|TRBV7-9
TGTGCCAGCGGGGAGAATACCAATCAGCCCCAGCATTTT
CASGENTNQPQHF
>-|15|TRBJ1-2|TRBD1|TRBV6-1
TGTGCCAGCAGTGAAGCGGGGACAGGGGCCTATGGCTACACCTTC
CASSEAGTGAYGYTF
>-|13|TRBJ2-1|TRBD1|TRBV11-2
TGTGCCAGCAGCACCTACAGGGGGAATGAGCAGTTCTTC
CASSTYRGNEQFF
>-|15|TRBJ2-2|TRBD1|TRBV24-1
TGTGCCACCAACTCCCCTGGACAGGGGCACGGGGAGCTGTTTTTT
CATNSPGQGHGELFF
>-|15|TRBJ2-3|-|TRBV5-1
TGCGCCAGCAGCTTGGCCCCCCGTCGCACAGATACGCAGTATTTT
CASSLAPRRTDTQYF
>-|14|TRBJ2-7|TRBD2|TRBV19
TGTGCCAGTAGATTGGAGGGAGGGCCGGGCGAGCAGTACTTC
CASRLEGGPGEQYF
>-|14|TRBJ2-7|TRBD1|TRBV27
TGTGCCAGCAGTTTACAGGGGGCGCTACTCGAGCAGTACTTC
CASSLQGALLEQYF
>-|15|TRBJ2-3|TRBD1|TRBV18
TGTGCCAGCTCACCTCCGGGACAGGAGACAGATACGCAGTATTTT
CASSPPGQETDTQYF
>-|16|TRBJ1-3|-|TRBV2
TGTGCCAGCAGTGGGGGGGGTGAAGCCTCTGGAAACACCATATATTTT
CASSGGGEASGNTIYF
>-|14|TRBJ1-5|-|TRBV11-2
TGTGCCAGCAGCTTAGGGGGCTTCGATCAGCCCCAGCATTTT
CASSLGGFDQPQHF
>-|14|TRBJ1-3|-|TRBV2
TGTGCCAGCTTCAAAGGAGGCTCTGGAAACACCATATATTTT
CASFKGGSGNTIYF
>-|16|TRBJ1-4|-|TRBV5-8
TGTGCCAGCAGCTTGGCTGTGTGGGGGACTAATGAAAAACTGTTTTTT
CASSLAVWGTNEKLFF
>-|15|TRBJ1-2|TRBD1|TRBV9
TGTGCCAGCAGCGTAGCAGGGACAGGGGACTATGGCTACACCTTC
CASSVAGTGDYGYTF
>-|12|TRBJ2-1|-|TRBV24-1
TGTGCCACCAGTCCTTTCGGATTGGAACAGTTCTTC
CATSPFGLEQFF
>-|14|TRBJ2-7|-|TRBV27
TGTGCCAGCAGTTTAATGGGGAGGCACAACGAGCAGTACTTC
CASSLMGRHNEQYF